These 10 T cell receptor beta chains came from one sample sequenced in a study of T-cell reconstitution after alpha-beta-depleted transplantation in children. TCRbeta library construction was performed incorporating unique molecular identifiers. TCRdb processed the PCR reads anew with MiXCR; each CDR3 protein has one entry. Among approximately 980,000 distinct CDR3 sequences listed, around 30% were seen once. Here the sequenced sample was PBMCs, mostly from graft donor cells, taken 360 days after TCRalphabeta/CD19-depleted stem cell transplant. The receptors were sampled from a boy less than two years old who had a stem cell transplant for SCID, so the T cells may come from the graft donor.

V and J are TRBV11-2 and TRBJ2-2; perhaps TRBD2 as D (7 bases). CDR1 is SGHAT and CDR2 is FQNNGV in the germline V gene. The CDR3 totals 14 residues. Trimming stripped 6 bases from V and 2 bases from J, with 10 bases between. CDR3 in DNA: TGTGCCAGCAGTGGGGGGGGCAACACCGGGGAGCTGTTTTTT. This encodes CASSGGGNTGELFF.

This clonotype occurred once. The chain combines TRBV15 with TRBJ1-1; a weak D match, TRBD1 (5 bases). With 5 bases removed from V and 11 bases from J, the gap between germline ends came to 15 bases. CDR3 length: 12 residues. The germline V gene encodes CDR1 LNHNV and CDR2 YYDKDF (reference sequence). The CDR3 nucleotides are TGTGCCACCAGCGCCAGTGGACGACAGGCTTTCTTT. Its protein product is CATSASGRQAFF.

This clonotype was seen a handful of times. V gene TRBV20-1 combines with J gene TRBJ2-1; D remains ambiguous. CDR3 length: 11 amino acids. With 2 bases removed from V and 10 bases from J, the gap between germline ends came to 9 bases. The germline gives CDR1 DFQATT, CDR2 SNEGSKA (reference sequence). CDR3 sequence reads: CSARNWGEQFF. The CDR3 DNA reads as TGCAGTGCTAGAAACTGGGGAGAGCAGTTCTTC.

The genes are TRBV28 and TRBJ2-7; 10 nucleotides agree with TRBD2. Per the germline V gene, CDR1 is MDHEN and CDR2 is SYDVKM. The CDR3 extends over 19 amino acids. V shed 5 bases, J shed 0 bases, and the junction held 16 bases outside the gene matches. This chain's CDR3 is CASSVFPLLLAGASYEQYF. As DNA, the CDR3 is TGTGCCAGCAGTGTCTTCCCCTTACTTCTAGCGGGGGCCTCCTACGAGCAGTACTTC.

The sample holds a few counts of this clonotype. CDR3: CASSLWRETYNEQFF. In nucleotides, the CDR3 is TGTGCCAGCAGTTTATGGCGTGAGACGTACAATGAGCAGTTCTTC. The genes are TRBV28 and TRBJ2-1, with D uncertain. Germline V gives CDR1 MDHEN, CDR2 SYDVKM. CDR3 length: 15 residues. Between the trimmed V and J ends, which lost 0 bases and 4 bases, there was a span of 10 bases.

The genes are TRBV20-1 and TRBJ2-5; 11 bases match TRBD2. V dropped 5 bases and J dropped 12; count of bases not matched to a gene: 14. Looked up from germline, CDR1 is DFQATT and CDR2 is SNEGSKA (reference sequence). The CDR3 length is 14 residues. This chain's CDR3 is CSAGSGGVQRPKYF. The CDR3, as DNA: TGCAGTGCTGGTAGCGGGGGGGTCCAGAGACCCAAGTACTTC.

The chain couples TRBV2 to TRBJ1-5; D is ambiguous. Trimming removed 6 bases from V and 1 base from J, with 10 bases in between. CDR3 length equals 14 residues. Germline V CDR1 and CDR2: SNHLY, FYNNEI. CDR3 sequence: CASSLVLSNQPQHF. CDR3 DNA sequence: TGTGCCAGCAGCCTTGTCTTGAGCAATCAGCCCCAGCATTTT.

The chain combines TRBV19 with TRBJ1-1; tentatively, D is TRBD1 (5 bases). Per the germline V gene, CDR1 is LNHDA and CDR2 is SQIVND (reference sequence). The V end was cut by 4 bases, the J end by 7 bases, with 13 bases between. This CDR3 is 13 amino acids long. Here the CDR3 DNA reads TGTGCCAGTAGTAGGGCGACAGTTCATGAAGCTTTCTTT. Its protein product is CASSRATVHEAFF.

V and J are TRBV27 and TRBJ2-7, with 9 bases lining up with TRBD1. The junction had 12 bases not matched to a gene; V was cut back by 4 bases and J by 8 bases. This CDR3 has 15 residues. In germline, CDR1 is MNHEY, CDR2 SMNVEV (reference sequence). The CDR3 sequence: CASSSLRRTGAKQYF. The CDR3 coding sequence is TGTGCCAGCAGTTCCTTAAGGAGGACAGGGGCTAAGCAGTACTTC.

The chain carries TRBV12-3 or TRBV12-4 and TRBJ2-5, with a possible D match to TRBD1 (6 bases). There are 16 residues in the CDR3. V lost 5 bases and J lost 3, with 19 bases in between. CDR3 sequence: CASSPAGTRIKETQYF. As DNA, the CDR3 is TGTGCCAGCAGTCCGGCCGGGACAAGAATTAAAGAGACCCAGTACTTC.